Presented here are 2 T cell receptor beta chains from one specimen sequenced in a study of blood T cell repertoires in COVID-19. The protocol was immunoSEQ multiplex PCR, while the TCRdb copy is restricted to in-frame clones and leaves out a portion. Of around 170,000 clones in the sample, around 84% were seen once. The sample consisted of peripheral blood. The receptors originated from a man in his sixties with COVID-19, enrolled during active disease.

This chain joins TRBV29-1 and TRBJ1-4; TRBD1 is a possible D gene (5 bases). Trimming left V 4 bases short and J 7 bases short, with 10 bases between. Germline CDR1 reads SQVTM; CDR2 reads ANQGSEA. CDR3 size: 12 residues. The CDR3 sequence is CSVARDSEKLFF. The CDR3 DNA reads as TGCAGCGTTGCCAGGGATAGTGAAAAACTGTTTTTT.

The genes are TRBV19 and TRBJ2-1; 12 bases fit TRBD2. J gave up 9 bases and V 7 bases, and 13 bases lay outside the gene matches. Looked up from germline, CDR1 is LNHDA and CDR2 is SQIVND (reference sequence). The CDR3 runs to 16 residues. DNA for the CDR3: TGTGCCAGTACCCGGACTAGCGGGGTGATTAACTCTGAGCAGTTCTTC. The encoded protein is CASTRTSGVINSEQFF.